These 29 T cell receptor beta chains were sequenced from one sample in a study of blood T cell repertoires in COVID-19. Assay: immunoSEQ multiplex PCR; the TCRdb copy retains only in-frame clones and omits some. In the table there are 75,000 to 90,000 clones, around nine tenths of which are singletons. Sample: peripheral blood. The receptors were sampled from a man aged 45-60 years with active or convalescent COVID-19.

This clone was detected a few times. The V call is TRBV5-1, the J call TRBJ1-4, with 9 bases identical to TRBD1. With 2 bases clipped from V and 6 bases from J, the junction kept 8 bases outside the gene matches. This CDR3 spans 16 amino acids. Germline loops: CDR1 SGHRS, CDR2 YFSETQ. CDR3 residues: CASSLYPGQGDEKLFF. The CDR3 nucleotides are TGCGCCAGCAGCTTATACCCGGGACAGGGCGATGAAAAACTGTTTTTT.

This clone occurred once. The rearrangement joins TRBV24-1 to TRBJ1-2; a weak D match, TRBD1 (6 bases). Germline V gene lookup returns CDR1 KGHDR and CDR2 SFDVKD. With 0 bases removed from V and 7 bases from J, the gap between germline ends came to 11 bases. The CDR3 loop spans 14 amino acids. This chain's CDR3 is CATSDLGGAGGYTF. DNA of the CDR3: TGTGCCACCAGTGATTTGGGGGGCGCGGGTGGCTACACCTTC.

The CDR3 nucleotides read TGTGCCAGCGTCCGGGACAGGGGAATGGATACGCAGTATTTT. It specifies CASVRDRGMDTQYF. The V and J genes are TRBV6-5 and TRBJ2-3; 10 positions match TRBD1. The CDR3 has 14 amino acids. Germline-derived CDR1 and CDR2 are MNHEY and SVGAGI. The trim removed 8 bases at V and 6 bases at J, leaving 8 bases unmatched.

The chain combines TRBV11-3 with TRBJ2-2, with 7 bases fitting TRBD1. V lost 1 base and J lost 4; bases outside the gene matches: 0. There are 14 residues in the CDR3. CDR1 is SGHNT, CDR2 YENEEA, per germline. The CDR3 region is CASSLGQGTGELFF. CDR3 sequence (DNA): TGTGCCAGCAGCTTAGGACAGGGCACCGGGGAGCTGTTTTTT.

The rearrangement links TRBV30 to TRBJ2-1, with 8 bases fitting TRBD1. The CDR3 covers 15 residues. Germline values: CDR1 GTSNPN, CDR2 SVGIG (reference sequence). V shed 0 bases and J 7 bases; nucleotides not matched to a gene: 8. This CDR3 is CAWSVGQGAENEQFF. CDR3 in DNA: TGTGCCTGGAGTGTCGGGCAGGGGGCCGAAAATGAGCAGTTCTTC. Based on the CDR3 plus reference TRBV30 and TRBJ2-1, the full variable domain is SQTIHQWPATLVQPVGSPLSLECTVEGTSNPNLYWYRQAAGRGLQLLFYSVGIGQISSEVPQNLSASRPQDRQFILSSKKLLLSDSGFYLCAWSVGQGAENEQFFGPGTRLTVL.

This clone was detected only once. This rearrangement joins TRBV11-2 to TRBJ1-1; D gene uncertain. The V and J ends lost 0 bases and 4 bases respectively, with 12 bases between them. There are 15 residues in the CDR3. Looked up from germline, CDR1 is SGHAT and CDR2 is FQNNGV. CDR3 coding DNA: TGTGCCAGCAGCTTAGAGCCGGGGAGGGTCACTGAAGCTTTCTTT. Translated, it gives CASSLEPGRVTEAFF.

The V and J genes are TRBV14 and TRBJ1-1; TRBD1 is a possible D gene (6 bases). The CDR3 sequence is 13 residues long. The V gene's germline CDR1 is SGHDN and CDR2 FVKESK. Trimming shortened V by 1 base and J by 4 bases, and 7 bases separated the two germline ends. CDR3 in DNA: TGTGCCAGCAGCCAAGGGACAGCCACTGAAGCTTTCTTT. Residues: CASSQGTATEAFF.

The chain couples TRBV10-2 to TRBJ2-3, with 9 bases identical to TRBD2. Germline assignment: CDR1 WSHSY and CDR2 SAAADI. J gave up 8 bases and V 8 bases, and 5 bases lay outside the gene matches. The length of the CDR3 is 12 residues. The CDR3 coding sequence is TGCGCCAGCCAGGGCGGGGGGGGTACGCAGTATTTT. It is translated as CASQGGGGTQYF.

CDR3 coding DNA: TGTGCCAGCAGTTCCCCCGCGACAGGGGCCGCTTTCTTT. Its translation: CASSSPATGAAFF. The rearrangement uses TRBV12-3 or TRBV12-4 and TRBJ1-1; the match to TRBD1 covers 8 bases. The ends lost 4 bases at V and 11 bases at J; junction bases unmatched: 9. This CDR3 is 13 amino acids long.

J is TRBJ2-3 and V is TRBV7-8; D perhaps matches TRBD1 (6 bases). The CDR3 is 15 residues long. Germline loops: CDR1 SGHVS, CDR2 FQNEAQ. V was shortened by 5 bases and J by 5 bases, with 17 bases between the two germline ends. The CDR3 loop reads CASSRDLVGGDTQYF. The DNA for the CDR3 is TGTGCCAGCAGCCGGGACCTAGTAGGGGGAGATACGCAGTATTTT. Drawing the rest from reference TRBV7-8 and TRBJ2-3, the complete variable domain is GAGVSQSPRYKVAKRGQDVALRCDPISGHVSLFWYQQALGQGPEFLTYFQNEAQLDKSGLPSDRFFAERPEGSVSTLKIQRTQQEDSAVYLCASSRDLVGGDTQYFGPGTRLTVL.

The gene calls are TRBV3-1 (or the pseudogene TRBV3-2) and TRBJ1-1; TRBD1 might be the D (5 bases). The CDR3 loop spans 15 amino acids. The ends were cut back, 3 bases at V and 1 base at J, with 12 bases in the middle. Germline V lookup: CDR1 LGHDT, CDR2 YNNKEL (reference sequence). CDR3 in DNA: TGTGCCAGCAGCCAGGTGGGGCTCCAGAACACTGAAGCTTTCTTT. Its translation: CASSQVGLQNTEAFF.

The chain is built from TRBV5-4 and TRBJ2-4; D is perhaps TRBD1 (8 bases). V was shortened by 6 bases and J by 3 bases, with 19 bases between the two germline ends. This CDR3 region has 16 residues. Germline CDR1 SGHNT, CDR2 YYREEE (reference sequence). For the CDR3, the DNA is TGTGCCAGCACCACAGGGGGGGTCTCGGACAAAAACATTCAGTACTTC. Translation gives CASTTGGVSDKNIQYF.

The J gene is TRBJ2-4, the V gene TRBV15; the D gene is possibly TRBD2 (7 bases). The CDR3 is made up of 15 amino acids. Germline assignment: CDR1 LNHNV and CDR2 YYDKDF (reference sequence). V dropped 0 bases and J dropped 5 bases, with 11 bases sitting between them. Here the CDR3 DNA reads TGTGCCACCAGCAGAGATGGGGGGGCCCAAAACATTCAGTACTTC. Protein product: CATSRDGGAQNIQYF.

This clone was seen only a few times. The V and J genes are TRBV6-5 and TRBJ2-1; TRBD1 aligns across 10 bases. CDR1 is MNHEY and CDR2 is SVGAGI in the germline V gene. The CDR3 is made up of 16 amino acids. J was trimmed by 9 bases and V by 2 bases; bases with no gene match: 10. Written as DNA, the CDR3 is TGTGCCAGCAGTTACCCGGGACAGGGGTTGCAATCTGAGCAGTTCTTC. Protein sequence: CASSYPGQGLQSEQFF.

This clone was detected only once. This chain links TRBV7-2 with TRBJ2-1, with 8 positions matching TRBD2. This CDR3 comprises 18 residues. The V gene end was trimmed by 1 base and the J gene end by 3 bases; junction bases not matched to a gene: 11. Germline CDR1 reads SGHTA; CDR2 reads FQGNSA. CDR3 sequence: CASSLVFSSGTSYNEQFF. The DNA for the CDR3 is TGTGCCAGCAGCTTAGTATTTTCGTCGGGGACTAGCTACAATGAGCAGTTCTTC. Supplemented by reference TRBV7-2 and TRBJ2-1, the full variable domain reads GAGVSQSPSNKVTEKGKDVELRCDPISGHTALYWYRQSLGQGLEFLIYFQGNSAPDKSGLPSDRFSAERTGGSVSTLTIQRTQQEDSAVYLCASSLVFSSGTSYNEQFFGPGTRLTVL.

This clone came up once. The CDR3 sequence is CASSPGNGGGELFF. CDR3 DNA sequence: TGTGCCAGCTCACCGGGTAACGGAGGCGGGGAGCTGTTTTTT. J is TRBJ2-2 and V is TRBV18; D possibly corresponds to TRBD2 (5 bases). Trimming stripped 3 bases from V and 7 bases from J, with 12 bases between. The CDR3 has 14 residues. Germline V gene lookup returns CDR1 KGHSH and CDR2 LQKENI.

The rearrangement joins TRBV28 to TRBJ1-5; weak D call: TRBD1 (6 bases). CDR3 length: 14 amino acids. With 2 bases removed from V and 7 bases from J, the gap between germline ends came to 12 bases. The germline gives CDR1 MDHEN, CDR2 SYDVKM. This CDR3 reads CASSLPGGGQPQHF. The CDR3 DNA sequence: TGTGCCAGCAGTTTACCCGGGGGGGGCCAGCCCCAGCATTTT. Full variable domain (outside the CDR3, taken from reference TRBV28 and TRBJ1-5): DVKVTQSSRYLVKRTGEKVFLECVQDMDHENMFWYRQDPGLGLRLIYFSYDVKMKEKGDIPEGYSVSREKKERFSLILESASTNQTSMYLCASSLPGGGQPQHFGDGTRLSIL.

This clone was counted a single time. The chain links TRBV6-5 to TRBJ1-2, with 7 bases identical to TRBD1. Trimming removed 6 bases from V and 1 base from J; junction bases left unmatched: 5. CDR1 and CDR2 from the germline V gene are MNHEY and SVGAGI. CDR3 length: 14 amino acids. Here the CDR3 reads CASRPGQHNYGYTF. CDR3 in DNA: TGTGCCAGCAGACCGGGACAGCATAACTATGGCTACACCTTC.

J is TRBJ2-7 and V is TRBV6-5; D is possibly TRBD1 (6 bases). CDR3 length equals 13 residues. V was clipped by 0 bases and J by 7 bases, with 10 bases between them. Germline CDR1 MNHEY, CDR2 SVGAGI. CDR3 DNA: TGTGCCAGCAGTTACTCCAGGGGACCGGAGCAGTACTTC. Encoded protein: CASSYSRGPEQYF.

This clone has a handful of counts. The J gene is TRBJ2-5, the V gene TRBV7-6; D possibly corresponds to TRBD1 (6 bases). CDR3 length: 19 residues. The germline V and J ends were trimmed by 1 base and 0 bases, with 21 bases remaining between them. Germline assignment: CDR1 SGHVS and CDR2 FNYEAQ. CDR3 coding DNA: TGTGCCAGCAGCTTAGGATACCCGGGTGGGGGCTCGTACCAAGAGACCCAGTACTTC. It encodes CASSLGYPGGGSYQETQYF.

V gene TRBV6-6 combines with J gene TRBJ1-4; TRBD1 agrees at 7 bases. V dropped 0 bases and J dropped 8; count of bases not matched to a gene: 0. The CDR3 spans 13 residues. Germline CDR1 MNHNY, CDR2 SVGAGI (reference sequence). The CDR3 is CASSYSTGEKLFF. The CDR3 DNA follows: TGTGCCAGCAGTTACTCGACAGGGGAAAAACTGTTTTTT.

The chain carries TRBV19 and TRBJ1-2; D is uncertain. The V end lost 6 bases, the J end lost 8 bases, and 10 bases lay between the germline ends. This CDR3 spans 11 amino acids. The germline gives CDR1 LNHDA, CDR2 SQIVND (reference sequence). CDR3 DNA: TGTGCCAGTAGAAAGGAGGAGGGCTACACCTTC. This encodes CASRKEEGYTF.

On this clone: The same CDR3 is also encoded by other DNA sequences in this sample. The chain links TRBV9 to TRBJ2-5; no firm D call. Germline CDR1 SGDLS, CDR2 YYNGEE. The CDR3 length is 13 residues. V dropped 0 bases and J dropped 1 base, with 4 bases sitting between them. CDR3 loop: CASSVAVQETQYF. The CDR3 nucleotides are TGTGCCAGCAGCGTAGCCGTCCAAGAGACCCAGTACTTC.

The rearrangement links TRBV2 to TRBJ2-5; TRBD1 might be the D (5 bases). CDR3 length equals 14 residues. Germline V gene data show CDR1 as SNHLY and CDR2 as FYNNEI. Trimming shortened V by 1 base and J by 7 bases, and 13 bases separated the two germline ends. This chain's CDR3 is CASSEESGSSTQYF. Written as DNA, the CDR3 is TGTGCCAGCAGTGAAGAGTCAGGGTCCTCGACCCAGTACTTC.

The rearrangement links TRBV6-6 to TRBJ2-1; TRBD2 matches 13 bases. Looked up from germline, CDR1 is MNHNY and CDR2 is SVGAGI (reference sequence). V lost 6 bases to trimming and J lost 7 bases; unmatched junction nucleotides: 6. CDR3 length: 15 amino acids. The CDR3 sequence is CASSKGLAGQNEQFF. The CDR3 DNA is TGTGCCAGCAGCAAGGGACTAGCGGGGCAGAATGAGCAGTTCTTC.

The rearrangement links TRBV30 to TRBJ1-6, with 10 bases aligning to TRBD1. The CDR3 covers 18 residues. Germline V gives CDR1 GTSNPN, CDR2 SVGIG (reference sequence). Trimming at V came to 2 bases and at J to 6 bases, leaving 13 bases not matched to a gene. CDR3 loop: CAWSSTGGRLIGNSPLHF. CDR3 bases: TGTGCCTGGAGTTCGACAGGGGGCCGGTTAATTGGTAATTCACCCCTCCACTTT.

The gene calls are TRBV27 and TRBJ1-5; possibly TRBD1 for D (6 bases). Germline CDR1 MNHEY, CDR2 SMNVEV (reference sequence). The CDR3 consists of 15 residues. Trimming pared 4 bases from V and 3 bases from J, leaving 13 bases between. This CDR3 is CASSSSGGINQPQHF. The DNA for the CDR3 is TGTGCCAGCAGTTCCTCTGGGGGCATCAATCAGCCCCAGCATTTT.

The chain employs TRBV7-8 and TRBJ2-1, with 7 bases aligning to TRBD1. The CDR3 is 12 amino acids. Trimming took 2 bases from V and 11 from J; bases not matched to a gene: 3. Germline values: CDR1 SGHVS, CDR2 FQNEAQ. CDR3 nucleotides: TGTGCCAGCAGCTTAACGACAGGGAAGCAGTTCTTC. Translating it yields CASSLTTGKQFF.

CDR3 amino acids: CASRGTGVHIQYF. CDR3 DNA sequence: TGTGCCAGCAGAGGGACAGGGGTACACATTCAGTACTTC. This chain uses TRBV28 with TRBJ2-4; 10 bases are a match to TRBD1. The CDR3 totals 13 residues. In germline, CDR1 is MDHEN, CDR2 SYDVKM. J gave up 8 bases and V 6 bases, and 4 bases lay outside the gene matches.